The TCR beta chain described here comes from a study of long-term antiretroviral therapy in people with HIV. Samples held 1-10 million cryopreserved PBMC before DNA extraction. A v3.0 immunoSEQ assay was performed at survey level. The repertoire was sequenced with immunoSEQ multiplex PCR; TCRdb's copy has only in-frame clones and lacks some. The sample comprises just over 35,000 clones, approximately 85% of which are singletons, and about 10% rests with the top ten. Trimming pared 8 bases from V and 6 bases from J, leaving 17 bases between. The germline V gene encodes CDR1 KGHSH and CDR2 LQKENI. CDR3 length equals 13 residues.

The TCR was taken from a man aged 18 to 30 with HIV. The sequences come from unsorted PBMCs, collected 2.2 years after starting antiretroviral therapy. The rearrangement uses TRBV18 and TRBJ2-7, with D unresolved. Here the CDR3 DNA reads TGTGCCAGCCACCTCGATGGGGTTGCCGAGCAGTACTTC. It specifies CASHLDGVAEQYF.